This paragraph reports one T cell receptor beta chain. Its antigen is undetermined. This sample stems from a study of persistence of HIV-infected CD4 T cells. The libraries were made with immunoSEQ version 4 in survey mode. Using immunoSEQ multiplex PCR, the repertoire was profiled, and TCRdb retains in-frame clones only, with some absent. The sample includes under 20,000 clones, over 55% of them seen just once. Study results and limitations: The rare CMV-responding cells with HIV-1 proviruses were not separately TCR-sequenced.

Overlapping HIV-1 Gag 15-mer peptides at 1 ug per peptide per mL were used. Sorting selected CD4+ T cells upregulating both CD40 ligand and CD69. Donors had CD4+ T cell counts above 400 cells/uL and were CMV-seropositive. The germline V and J ends were trimmed by 6 bases and 7 bases, with 15 bases remaining between them. This CDR3 region has 13 residues. Germline CDR1 is SEHNR and CDR2 is FQNEAQ (reference sequence). The TCR comes from an adult woman with HIV who was CMV-seropositive. The specimen was CD4+ T cells sorted from PBMCs after 18-hour stimulation, collected from a patient who received antiretroviral therapy. The rearrangement links TRBV7-9 to TRBJ1-2; D ambiguous. CDR3 nucleotides: TGTGCCAGCAGGCTGTCAGAAGACGGTGGCTACACCTTC. Translating it yields CASRLSEDGGYTF.